A single sample gave rise to the 8 T cell receptor beta chains below, sequenced in a study of cytomegalovirus exposure and HLA in healthy donors. PCR involved 60 Vbeta and 13 Jbeta primers. This table comes from immunoSEQ multiplex PCR, and its TCRdb copy is limited to in-frame clones, with some not included. This sample yields 110,000 or so clones, of which 60% to 80% are seen a single time; about 8.3% belongs to the top ten. Input material: PBMCs. The receptor set was obtained from a man younger than 30 in good health and CMV-seropositive.

For the CDR3, the DNA is TGCGCCAGCAGCTTGGCGGCGGGGGGCCAAGAGACCCAGTACTTC. Its protein is CASSLAAGGQETQYF. The gene calls are TRBV5-1 and TRBJ2-5, with 8 bases aligning to TRBD2. The CDR3 is made up of 15 amino acids. Germline CDR1 is SGHRS and CDR2 is YFSETQ. V lost 0 bases and J lost 1; bases outside the gene matches: 2.

The chain combines TRBV19 with TRBJ1-4; weak D call: TRBD1 (5 bases). Germline lookup yields CDR1 LNHDA and CDR2 SQIVND (reference sequence). There are 14 residues in the CDR3. V dropped 10 bases and J dropped 0 bases, with 12 bases sitting between them. CDR3 residues: CATRDSATNEKLFF. CDR3 coding DNA: TGTGCCACCCGAGACAGTGCAACTAATGAAAAACTGTTTTTT.

The CDR3 coding sequence is TGTGCCTGGGGGGCCGTAAACACTGAAGCTTTCTTT. Its translation is CAWGAVNTEAFF. The genes are TRBV30 and TRBJ1-1; possibly TRBD1 for D (5 bases). This CDR3 comprises 12 residues. The V gene lost 5 bases and the J gene lost 2 bases, with 9 bases spanning the gap. Germline V gene data show CDR1 as GTSNPN and CDR2 as SVGIG (reference sequence).

The chain couples TRBV4-2 to TRBJ2-7; the match to TRBD2 covers 10 bases. CDR3 size: 15 residues. The germline V gene has CDR1 LGHNA and CDR2 YNFKEQ. As DNA, the CDR3 is TGTGCCAGCGGCCAAGAGCGGGGGGGCTCCTACGAGCAGTACGTC. Its protein product is CASGQERGGSYEQYV.

V gene TRBV5-4 combines with J gene TRBJ1-2, with D possibly matching TRBD1 (5 bases). The CDR3 spans 13 residues. With 5 bases removed from V and 5 bases from J, the gap between germline ends came to 13 bases. CDR1 SGHNT and CDR2 YYREEE come from the germline V gene (reference sequence). CDR3 sequence: CASRGLNWYGYTF. The CDR3 nucleotides read TGTGCCAGCAGGGGACTTAATTGGTATGGCTACACCTTC.

The V and J genes are TRBV10-3 and TRBJ1-1, with D maybe TRBD1 (5 bases). Germline CDR1 ENHRY, CDR2 SYGVKD. CDR3 length equals 11 residues. V lost 2 bases and J lost 7, with 5 bases in between. The CDR3 nucleotides are TGTGCCATCAGTGAGAGGGGTGAAGCTTTCTTT. Residues: CAISERGEAFF.

This clone was observed a few times. The genes are TRBV19 and TRBJ1-2; D is possibly TRBD1 (5 bases). The germline gives CDR1 LNHDA, CDR2 SQIVND (reference sequence). The CDR3 has 14 residues. Trimming cost V 10 bases and J 7 bases, with 22 bases left between them. CDR3 sequence: CATTPRTSRSGYTF. The CDR3 DNA reads as TGTGCCACCACCCCGCGGACATCCCGAAGTGGCTACACCTTC. Looking up the rest from reference TRBV19 and TRBJ1-2 gives the full variable domain: DGGITQSPKYLFRKEGQNVTLSCEQNLNHDAMYWYRQDPGQGLRLIYYSQIVNDFQKGDIAEGYSVSREKKESFPLTVTSAQKNPTAFYLCATTPRTSRSGYTFGSGTRLTVV.

V and J are TRBV7-9 and TRBJ2-5, with 7 positions matching TRBD1. V shed 1 base, J shed 2 bases, and the junction held 4 bases outside the gene matches. The CDR3 consists of 15 residues. Germline-derived CDR1 and CDR2 are SEHNR and FQNEAQ (reference sequence). CDR3 bases: TGTGCCAGCAGCTTAGGGGACAGAAATCAAGAGACCCAGTACTTC. Translation gives CASSLGDRNQETQYF.